The 25 T cell receptor beta chains presented below share a single source sample, sequenced in a study of identical twins. TCRdb processed the 5' RACE reads anew with MiXCR; each CDR3 protein has one entry. The repertoire holds hundreds of thousands of distinct CDR3 sequences, roughly 6.2% seen once, with roughly 1.8% in the top ten. What was sequenced was naive T cells sorted from blood. Receptor source: a man between 18 and 29 years old in good health.

The chain has TRBV7-6 and TRBJ2-7; D is perhaps TRBD2 (7 bases). CDR1 SGHVS and CDR2 FNYEAQ come from the germline V gene. This CDR3 has 15 amino acids. Trimming shortened V by 1 base and J by 4 bases, and 14 bases separated the two germline ends. CDR3 amino acids: CASSLGGGDAYEQYV. DNA of the CDR3: TGTGCCAGCAGCTTAGGAGGGGGGGACGCGTACGAGCAGTACGTC.

The rearrangement links TRBV7-6 to TRBJ1-5, with 12 bases that match TRBD1. This CDR3 is 17 amino acids long. Germline V lookup: CDR1 SGHVS, CDR2 FNYEAQ. V dropped 2 bases and J dropped 7; count of bases not matched to a gene: 9. The CDR3 nucleotides are TGTGCCAGCAGCTTAACAGCCGCCGGGACAGGGGGCCAGCCCCAGCATTTT. It encodes CASSLTAAGTGGQPQHF.

This chain joins TRBV24-1 and TRBJ1-4; perhaps TRBD1 as D (6 bases). The V gene's germline CDR1 is KGHDR and CDR2 SFDVKD. V lost 9 bases, J lost 4 bases, and 11 bases lay in between. CDR3 size: 13 residues. The CDR3 region has the DNA TGTGCCACCGCGGACAGCGTTAATGAAAAACTGTTTTTT. Translated, it gives CATADSVNEKLFF.

This clonotype was seen many times. V is TRBV12-3 or TRBV12-4 and J is TRBJ2-7, with D perhaps TRBD2 (6 bases). This CDR3 comprises 14 residues. V was trimmed by 3 bases and J by 2 bases, leaving 11 bases between them. The CDR3 region is CASSFRAGPYEQYF. The CDR3 nucleotides are TGTGCCAGCAGTTTTAGGGCGGGACCCTACGAGCAGTACTTC.

This clonotype was seen repeatedly, ten times or more. The V call is TRBV10-1, the J call TRBJ2-7; 11 positions agree with TRBD2. After removal of 9 bases from V and 4 bases from J, the junction contained 5 bases not matched to a gene. This CDR3 comprises 13 residues. Germline V gene data show CDR1 as WNHNN and CDR2 as SYGVQD (reference sequence). The CDR3 reads CARIGLAGYEQYV. The CDR3 DNA reads TGCGCCAGGATCGGACTAGCGGGTTACGAGCAGTACGTC.

This clonotype was seen repeatedly, ten times or more. The CDR3 loop reads CASSQVGPGDISYNEQFF. The CDR3 bases are TGCGCCAGCAGCCAAGTGGGCCCCGGCGATATTTCCTACAATGAGCAGTTCTTC. The rearrangement uses TRBV4-3 and TRBJ2-1, with D uncertain. Germline V gene sequence: CDR1 LGHNA, CDR2 YSLEER. The CDR3 sequence is 18 residues long. Trimming took off 1 base at V and 1 base at J, with 17 bases between the two ends.

The chain combines TRBV6-6 with TRBJ2-7; D not certain. Deletions cut 6 bases from V and 5 bases from J, with 14 bases between. The germline gives CDR1 MNHNY, CDR2 SVGAGI (reference sequence). There are 13 residues in the CDR3. The CDR3 here is CASRSVPGDEQYF. The CDR3 bases are TGTGCCAGCAGGTCCGTACCTGGGGACGAGCAGTACTTC.

This clonotype came up a few times. This chain joins TRBV18 and TRBJ2-7; TRBD1 matches 10 bases. Trimming removed 5 bases from V and 12 bases from J; junction bases left unmatched: 7. Per germline, CDR1 KGHSH and CDR2 LQKENI. This CDR3 has 12 residues. As DNA, the CDR3 is TGTGCCAGCTCAGCGGACAGGGGGACGTGGTACTTC. This sequence encodes CASSADRGTWYF.

This clonotype turned up a few times. The CDR3 bases are TGCGCCAGCAGCTTCTTCCGACAGTCTTATCAAGAGACCCAGTACTTC. It is translated as CASSFFRQSYQETQYF. This chain connects TRBV5-1 to TRBJ2-5; TRBD1 might be the D (5 bases). The germline V gene encodes CDR1 SGHRS and CDR2 YFSETQ. The CDR3 runs to 16 residues. V dropped 2 bases and J dropped 2 bases, with 16 bases sitting between them.

This clonotype was counted ten times or more. The chain has TRBV28 and TRBJ2-1; either TRBD1 or TRBD2 may fit D (5 bases each). V was trimmed by 6 bases and J by 15 bases, leaving 18 bases between them. CDR3 size: 12 residues. The V gene's germline CDR1 is MDHEN and CDR2 SYDVKM. The CDR3, as DNA: TGTGCCAGCAGGCTTGGGGGAGTAGGGATGTTCTTC. Its protein is CASRLGGVGMFF.

The J gene is TRBJ1-3, the V gene TRBV5-1; D is ambiguous. Trimming removed 2 bases from V and 4 bases from J, with 10 bases in between. CDR3 length: 14 amino acids. Per the germline V gene, CDR1 is SGHRS and CDR2 is YFSETQ. The DNA of the CDR3 is TGCGCCAGCAGCTTCGCCAACCGGGGAAACACCATATATTTT. It encodes CASSFANRGNTIYF.

In its sample, this clonotype was seen many times. The chain combines TRBV27 with TRBJ2-3, with D possibly being TRBD2 (6 bases). The CDR3 extends over 16 amino acids. V was shortened by 4 bases and J by 0 bases, with 14 bases between the two germline ends. The V gene's germline CDR1 is MNHEY and CDR2 SMNVEV (reference sequence). CDR3 sequence: CASSSGTQLSTDTQYF. CDR3 in DNA: TGTGCCAGCAGTTCCGGGACTCAACTTAGCACAGATACGCAGTATTTT.

In this sample, this clonotype turned up a few times. The chain couples TRBV7-9 to TRBJ2-1; 15 positions agree with TRBD2. CDR1 and CDR2 (germline): SEHNR, FQNEAQ (reference sequence). There are 16 residues in the CDR3. V lost 2 bases to trimming and J lost 10 bases; unmatched junction nucleotides: 6. The CDR3 DNA follows: TGTGCCAGCAGCTTACACGGGGGGACTAGCGGGAGGGAGCAGTTCTTC. Translated, it gives CASSLHGGTSGREQFF.

This clonotype has a handful of counts. The CDR3 DNA reads as TGCAGTGCTAATCCCGTCCTAGCGGGAGGGACAAACTACGAGCAGTACTTC. It translates to CSANPVLAGGTNYEQYF. J is TRBJ2-7 and V is TRBV20-1; 12 positions agree with TRBD2. This CDR3 is 17 amino acids long. Germline loops: CDR1 DFQATT, CDR2 SNEGSKA (reference sequence). Trimming at V came to 4 bases and at J to 3 bases, leaving 13 bases not matched to a gene.

J is TRBJ2-1 and V is TRBV7-6, with D possibly being TRBD2 (5 bases). Trimming removed 0 bases from V and 5 bases from J, with 11 bases in between. Germline-derived CDR1 and CDR2 are SGHVS and FNYEAQ. The length of the CDR3 is 15 residues. CDR3 protein: CASSLALKRDNEQFF. DNA for the CDR3: TGTGCCAGCAGCTTAGCCCTTAAGAGGGACAATGAGCAGTTCTTC.

This clonotype was observed many times. The chain couples TRBV18 to TRBJ1-1, with unresolved D. The V end lost 1 base, the J end lost 3 bases, and 9 bases lay between the germline ends. The CDR3 loop spans 14 amino acids. The germline CDR1 and CDR2 sequences are KGHSH and LQKENI. The CDR3 here is CASSPQGRDTEAFF. The CDR3 bases are TGTGCCAGCTCACCACAGGGTCGGGACACTGAAGCTTTCTTT.

This clonotype was observed at least ten times. The genes are TRBV5-1 and TRBJ2-2, with a weak D call TRBD1 (6 bases). The CDR3 loop spans 15 amino acids. The germline V and J ends were trimmed by 4 bases and 1 base, with 11 bases remaining between them. Germline V gives CDR1 SGHRS, CDR2 YFSETQ. The CDR3 bases are TGCGCCAGCAGCGCTACAGGGAAGAACACCGGGGAGCTGTTTTTT. It encodes CASSATGKNTGELFF. Filled out from reference TRBV5-1 and TRBJ2-2, the complete variable domain reads KAGVTQTPRYLIKTRGQQVTLSCSPISGHRSVSWYQQTPGQGLQFLFEYFSETQRNKGNFPGRFSGRQFSNSRSEMNVSTLELGDSALYLCASSATGKNTGELFFGEGSRLTVL.

This clonotype was seen at least ten times. This rearrangement joins TRBV29-1 to TRBJ2-1; TRBD2 aligns across 14 bases. Germline trimming cut 6 bases from V and 6 bases from J; bases unmatched to any gene: 10. The CDR3 contains 16 residues. Germline V gene lookup returns CDR1 SQVTM and CDR2 ANQGSEA. In nucleotides, the CDR3 is TGCAGCGTGAATGGACATGGGACTAGCGGGAGCAATGAGCAGTTCTTC. It codes for CSVNGHGTSGSNEQFF.

This clonotype was counted ten times or more. The genes are TRBV6-2 or TRBV6-3 and TRBJ2-2; D is perhaps TRBD1 (6 bases). Looked up from germline, CDR1 is MNHEY and CDR2 is SVGEGT. Trimming took off 6 bases at V and 5 bases at J, with 7 bases between the two ends. This CDR3 is 12 amino acids long. As DNA, the CDR3 is TGTGCCAGCAGAACAGGGACCGGGGAGCTGTTTTTT. It codes for CASRTGTGELFF.

This clonotype appeared many times. The rearrangement links TRBV5-5 to TRBJ2-1; D not certain. The CDR3 is 14 residues long. Trimming removed 0 bases from V and 3 bases from J, with 7 bases in between. From germline, CDR1 is SGHKS and CDR2 YYEKEE (reference sequence). In DNA, the CDR3 is TGTGCCAGCAGCTTGGGCGGAATCTACAATGAGCAGTTCTTC. Amino acids: CASSLGGIYNEQFF.

This clonotype appeared a few times. The chain uses TRBV12-3 or TRBV12-4 and TRBJ2-5, with 7 positions matching TRBD1. The length of the CDR3 is 13 residues. Unmatched junction bases numbered 4, after V lost 6 bases and J lost 3 bases. CDR3 in amino acids: CASRPGTEETQYF. The CDR3 DNA sequence: TGTGCCAGCAGACCCGGGACAGAAGAGACCCAGTACTTC.

This clonotype was counted at least ten times. The V and J genes are TRBV12-3 or TRBV12-4 and TRBJ2-3, with 7 bases identical to TRBD2. Trimming removed 2 bases from V and 2 bases from J; junction bases left unmatched: 7. This CDR3 has 16 amino acids. The CDR3 DNA sequence: TGTGCCAGCAGTTTAAGGCTAGCGGAACACACAGATACGCAGTATTTT. Translating it yields CASSLRLAEHTDTQYF.

CDR3 protein: CATSAKQYYGYTF. CDR3 in DNA: TGTGCCACATCCGCGAAGCAGTACTATGGCTACACCTTC. J is TRBJ1-2 and V is TRBV15; no firm D call. The CDR3 consists of 13 residues. Trimming removed 9 bases from V and 3 bases from J, with 14 bases in between. Germline-derived CDR1 and CDR2 are LNHNV and YYDKDF (reference sequence).

This clonotype was seen repeatedly, ten times or more. V and J are TRBV3-1 and TRBJ1-2, with D perhaps TRBD1 (5 bases). Per germline, CDR1 LGHDT and CDR2 YNNKEL (reference sequence). V gave up 1 base and J gave up 3 bases, with 6 bases separating them. The CDR3 is made up of 13 amino acids. The CDR3 bases are TGTGCCAGCAGCCAAGCACAGGACTATGGCTACACCTTC. It translates to CASSQAQDYGYTF.

This clonotype was detected only a few times. The chain uses TRBV9 and TRBJ2-1; 12 positions match TRBD2. V lost 1 base to trimming and J lost 6 bases; unmatched junction nucleotides: 2. Germline V lookup: CDR1 SGDLS, CDR2 YYNGEE. The CDR3 has 15 residues. CDR3 sequence: CASSVLAGGPNEQFF. The DNA for the CDR3 is TGTGCCAGCAGCGTACTAGCGGGAGGGCCCAATGAGCAGTTCTTC.